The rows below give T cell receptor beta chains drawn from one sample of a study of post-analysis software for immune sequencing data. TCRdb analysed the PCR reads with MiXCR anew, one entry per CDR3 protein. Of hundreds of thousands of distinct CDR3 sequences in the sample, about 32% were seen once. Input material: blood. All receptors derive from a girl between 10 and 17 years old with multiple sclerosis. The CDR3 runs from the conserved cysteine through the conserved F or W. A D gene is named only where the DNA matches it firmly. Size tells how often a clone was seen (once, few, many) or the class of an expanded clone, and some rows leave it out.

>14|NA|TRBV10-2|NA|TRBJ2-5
TGCGCCAGCAGCGGAAGAGCGCTCCAAGGGACCCAGTACTTC
CASSGRALQGTQYF
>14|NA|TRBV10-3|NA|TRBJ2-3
TGTGCCATCACTCAGGGGCTCCACACAGATACGCAGTATTTT
CAITQGLHTDTQYF
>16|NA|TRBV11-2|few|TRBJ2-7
TGTGCCAGCAGCTTACCAGGGCACGCTTCCCCCTACGAGCAGTACTTC
CASSLPGHASPYEQYF
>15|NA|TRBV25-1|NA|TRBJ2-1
TGTGCCAGCGGGTTTAGCGGACCCTCCTACAATGAGCAGTTCTTC
CASGFSGPSYNEQFF
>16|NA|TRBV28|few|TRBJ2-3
TGTGCCAGCCAAGTAGGCGGGAAGGGGAGCACAGATACGCAGTATTTT
CASQVGGKGSTDTQYF
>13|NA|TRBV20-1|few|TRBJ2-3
TGCAGTGCTAGAGATCTGTCCCAGCGTACGCAGTATTTT
CSARDLSQRTQYF
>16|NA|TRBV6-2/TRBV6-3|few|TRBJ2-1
TGTGCCAGCAGTCTGCGAGGGGGTGTTACCTACAATGAGCAGTTCTTC
CASSLRGGVTYNEQFF
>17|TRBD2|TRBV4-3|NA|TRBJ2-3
TGCGCCAGCAGCCGAGGCAGGACTAGCGGGACGAGTTGGACGCAGTATTTT
CASSRGRTSGTSWTQYF
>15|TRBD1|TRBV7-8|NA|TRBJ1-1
TGTGCCAGCAGCCCATTGACAGGGTTGAACACTGAAGCTTTCTTT
CASSPLTGLNTEAFF
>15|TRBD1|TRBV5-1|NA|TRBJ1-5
TGCGCCAGCAGCGTGGCGGGACAGGGTAATCAGCCCCAGCATTTT
CASSVAGQGNQPQHF
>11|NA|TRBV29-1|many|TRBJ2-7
TGCAGCGTTGAATTCGGGGTTGAGCAGTACTTC
CSVEFGVEQYF
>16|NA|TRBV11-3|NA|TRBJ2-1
TGTGCCAGCAGCTTACTAGCGAATGCCATCTACAATGAGCAGTTCTTC
CASSLLANAIYNEQFF
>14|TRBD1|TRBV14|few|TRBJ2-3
TGTGCCAGCAGCGAAAAACACAGGGGGCTGGAGCAGTATTTT
CASSEKHRGLEQYF
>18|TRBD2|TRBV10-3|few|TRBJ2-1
TGTGCCATCAGTGTGCGACTAGCGGGAGAAACCTCCTACAATGAGCAGTTCTTC
CAISVRLAGETSYNEQFF
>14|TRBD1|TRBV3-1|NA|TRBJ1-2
TGTGCCAGCAGCCTCTCGACAGGGGTTTATGGCTACACCTTC
CASSLSTGVYGYTF
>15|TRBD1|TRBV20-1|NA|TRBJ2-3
TGCAGTGCTGCCCTAAACAGGGGCGGCACAGATACGCAGTATTTT
CSAALNRGGTDTQYF
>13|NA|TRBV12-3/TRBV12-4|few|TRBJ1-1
TGTGCCAGCACTTTAGAGGGGCGGCGCCCAGCTTTCTTT
CASTLEGRRPAFF
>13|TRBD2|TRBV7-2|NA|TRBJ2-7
TGTGCCATCTCTGGCGGGAGGAAGTACGAGCAGTACTTC
CAISGGRKYEQYF
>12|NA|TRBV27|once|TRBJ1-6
TGTGCCAGCAGGCGGGATAATTCACCCCTCCACTTT
CASRRDNSPLHF
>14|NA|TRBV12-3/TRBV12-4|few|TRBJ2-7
TGTGCCAGCAGTCCAGGGCGACCTCCCTACGAGCAGTACTTC
CASSPGRPPYEQYF
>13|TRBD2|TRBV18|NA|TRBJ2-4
TGTGCCACCCAACCTAGCGGGAAGAACATTCAGTACTTC
CATQPSGKNIQYF
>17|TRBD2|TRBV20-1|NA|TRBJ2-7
TGCAGTGCTAGTGGCAGCGGGACTAGCGGGAGCTCCTACGAGCAGTACTTC
CSASGSGTSGSSYEQYF
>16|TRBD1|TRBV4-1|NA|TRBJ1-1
TGCGCCAGCAGCCAAGAACAGGGGGCGTTGAACACTGAAGCTTTCTTT
CASSQEQGALNTEAFF
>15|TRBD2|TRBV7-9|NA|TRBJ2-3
TGTGCCAGCAGCCACAGTACTAGCGGGGGGGATACACAGTATTTT
CASSHSTSGGDTQYF
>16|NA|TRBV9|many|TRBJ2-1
TGTGCCAGCAGCGTAGAATGGGCGCCGGTGGTAAATGAGCAGTTCTTC
CASSVEWAPVVNEQFF
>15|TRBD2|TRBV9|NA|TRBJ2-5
TGTGCCAGCAGCGTAGGGTCGACTAGCGGAGAGACCCAGTACTTC
CASSVGSTSGETQYF
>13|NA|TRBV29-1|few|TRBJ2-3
TGCAGCGTTGTGGCAGGTTTTACAGATACGCAGTATTTT
CSVVAGFTDTQYF
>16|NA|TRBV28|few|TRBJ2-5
TGTGCCAGCATGCTTTCCGGGCCGAAGGATATAGAGACCCAGTACTTC
CASMLSGPKDIETQYF
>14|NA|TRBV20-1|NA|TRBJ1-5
TGCAGTGCTAGGGCCCTCGGGCCGGGTCAGCCCCAGCATTTT
CSARALGPGQPQHF
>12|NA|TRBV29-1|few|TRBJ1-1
TGCAGCGTTGAAGATTATAAGGGTGAAGCTTTCTTT
CSVEDYKGEAFF
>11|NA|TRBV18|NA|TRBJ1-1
TGTGCCAGCTCACGGCAAGTCGAAGCTTTCTTT
CASSRQVEAFF
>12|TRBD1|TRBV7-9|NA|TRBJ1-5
TGTGCCAGCAGCCTAGGACAGGGCGACCAGCATTTT
CASSLGQGDQHF
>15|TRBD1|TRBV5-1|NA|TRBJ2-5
TGCGCCAGCAACTTAAGACAGGGGGTGAGGGAGACCCAGTACTTC
CASNLRQGVRETQYF
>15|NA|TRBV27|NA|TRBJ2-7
TGTGCCAGCAGACCCTACACGGGTTCCCTGGGCGAGCAGTACTTC
CASRPYTGSLGEQYF
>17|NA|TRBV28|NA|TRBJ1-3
TGTGCCAGCAGTTTAATAGGCGCAAGCTTCTCTGGAAACACCATATATTTT
CASSLIGASFSGNTIYF
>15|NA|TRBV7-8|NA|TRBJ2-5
TGTGCCAGCAGCTTAGTCCAGCGCTACCAAGAGACCCAGTACTTC
CASSLVQRYQETQYF
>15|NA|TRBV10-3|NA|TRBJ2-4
TGTGCCATCAGCCGCCCTACTTCCTCCTACAATGAGCAGTACTTC
CAISRPTSSYNEQYF
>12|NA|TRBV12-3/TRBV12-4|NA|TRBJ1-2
TGTGCCAGCAGTTTAATGGGAGGTGGCTACACCTTC
CASSLMGGGYTF
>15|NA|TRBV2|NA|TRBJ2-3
TGTGCCAGCAGGAAGGCACCCGTGGGCGCAGATACGCAGTATTTT
CASRKAPVGADTQYF
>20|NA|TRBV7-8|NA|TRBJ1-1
TGTGCCAGCAGCTTAGGAGGCAGGGGCCGCCTTGTTTCCATGAACACTGAAGCTTTCTTT
CASSLGGRGRLVSMNTEAFF
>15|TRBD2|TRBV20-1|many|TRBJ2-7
TGCAGTGCTACCTGGACTAGCGGGAGAGGGTACGAGCAGTACTTC
CSATWTSGRGYEQYF
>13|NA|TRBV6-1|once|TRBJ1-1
TGTGCCAGCAGAGCAGTATACGGCACTGAAGCTTTCTTT
CASRAVYGTEAFF
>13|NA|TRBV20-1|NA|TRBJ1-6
TGCAGTGCTAGATCTGGGTTTAATTCACCCCTCCACTTT
CSARSGFNSPLHF
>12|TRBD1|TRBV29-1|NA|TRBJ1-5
TGCAGCACAGGGGAGGTTGATCAGCCCCAGCATTTT
CSTGEVDQPQHF
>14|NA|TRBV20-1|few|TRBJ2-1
TGCAGTGCCCTAGCTAGCATCGGATTTGATGAGCAGTTCTTC
CSALASIGFDEQFF
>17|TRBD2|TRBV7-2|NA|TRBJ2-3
TGTGCCAGCAGCTTGTGGGTAGCGGGAGCTAGCACAGATATGCAGTATTTT
CASSLWVAGASTDMQYF
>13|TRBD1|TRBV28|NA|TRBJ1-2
TGTGCCAGCAGTGCCCCAGGGGGCTACGGCTACACCTTC
CASSAPGGYGYTF
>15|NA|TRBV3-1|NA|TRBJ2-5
TGTGCCAGCAGCCAATCTTCCCTCGGGGGAGAGACCCAGTACTTC
CASSQSSLGGETQYF
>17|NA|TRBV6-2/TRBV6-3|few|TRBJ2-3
TGTGCCAGCAGTTATTTGGGAGGCGGGAAGAGCACAGATACGCAGTATTTT
CASSYLGGGKSTDTQYF
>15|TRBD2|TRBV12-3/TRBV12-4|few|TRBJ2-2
TGTGCCAGCAGTTTCGGCGGGGGGGAAACCGGGGAGCTGTTTTTT
CASSFGGGETGELFF
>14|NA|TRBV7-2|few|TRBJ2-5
TGTGCCAGCAGCGGTAGAAAATCCCAAGAGACCCAGTACTTC
CASSGRKSQETQYF
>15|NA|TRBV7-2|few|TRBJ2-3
TGTGCCAGCAGCGTATTACCCCGAGGAGCGGATACGCAGTATTTT
CASSVLPRGADTQYF
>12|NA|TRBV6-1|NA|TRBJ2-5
TGTGCCACCTTCTTGGCTTACAATAAGCAGCTCTTC
CATFLAYNKQLF